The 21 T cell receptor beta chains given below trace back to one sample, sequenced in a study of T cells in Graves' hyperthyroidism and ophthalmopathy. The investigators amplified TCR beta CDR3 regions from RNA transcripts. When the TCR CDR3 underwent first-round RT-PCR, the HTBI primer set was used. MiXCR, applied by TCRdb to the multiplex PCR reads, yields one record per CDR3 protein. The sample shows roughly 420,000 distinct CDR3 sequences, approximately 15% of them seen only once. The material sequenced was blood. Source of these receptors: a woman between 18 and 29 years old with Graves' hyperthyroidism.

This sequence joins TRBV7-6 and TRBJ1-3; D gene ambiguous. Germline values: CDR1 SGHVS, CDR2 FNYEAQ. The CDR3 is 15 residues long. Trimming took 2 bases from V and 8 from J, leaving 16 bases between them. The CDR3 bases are TGTGCCAGCAGCTTATTAGGCAGCCTGGTCTACACCATATATTTT. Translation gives CASSLLGSLVYTIYF.

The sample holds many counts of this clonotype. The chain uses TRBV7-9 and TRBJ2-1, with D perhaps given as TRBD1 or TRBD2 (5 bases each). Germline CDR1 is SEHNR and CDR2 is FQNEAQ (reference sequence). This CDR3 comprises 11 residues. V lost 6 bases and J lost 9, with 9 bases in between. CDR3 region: CASRWDLEQFF. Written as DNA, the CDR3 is TGTGCCAGCAGATGGGACCTTGAGCAGTTCTTC.

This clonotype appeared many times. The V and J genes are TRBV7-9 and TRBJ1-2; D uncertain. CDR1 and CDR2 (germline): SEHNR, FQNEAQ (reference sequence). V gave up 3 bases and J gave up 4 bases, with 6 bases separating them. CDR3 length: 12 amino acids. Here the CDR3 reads CASSFDLYGYTF. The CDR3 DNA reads TGTGCCAGCAGCTTTGACCTCTATGGCTACACCTTC.

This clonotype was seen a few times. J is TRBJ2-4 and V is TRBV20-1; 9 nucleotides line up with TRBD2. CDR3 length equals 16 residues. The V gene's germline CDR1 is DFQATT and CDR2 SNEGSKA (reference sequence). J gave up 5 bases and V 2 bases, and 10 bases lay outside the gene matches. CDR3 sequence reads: CSARWPGLARENIQYF. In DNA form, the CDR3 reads TGCAGTGCTAGATGGCCCGGACTAGCGAGGGAAAACATTCAGTACTTC.

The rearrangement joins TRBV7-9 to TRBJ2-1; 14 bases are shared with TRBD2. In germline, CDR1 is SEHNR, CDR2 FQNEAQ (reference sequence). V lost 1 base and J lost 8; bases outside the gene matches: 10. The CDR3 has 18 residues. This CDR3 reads CASSLVKGLAGVFYEQFF. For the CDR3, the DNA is TGTGCCAGCAGCTTAGTGAAGGGACTAGCGGGAGTCTTCTATGAGCAGTTCTTC.

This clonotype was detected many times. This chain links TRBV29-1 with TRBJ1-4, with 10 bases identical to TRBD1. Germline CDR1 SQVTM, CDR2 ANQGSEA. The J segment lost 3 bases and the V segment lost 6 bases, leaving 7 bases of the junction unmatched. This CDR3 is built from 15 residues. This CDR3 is CSVKGQGPANEKLFF. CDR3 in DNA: TGCAGCGTCAAGGGACAGGGGCCGGCTAATGAAAAACTGTTTTTT.

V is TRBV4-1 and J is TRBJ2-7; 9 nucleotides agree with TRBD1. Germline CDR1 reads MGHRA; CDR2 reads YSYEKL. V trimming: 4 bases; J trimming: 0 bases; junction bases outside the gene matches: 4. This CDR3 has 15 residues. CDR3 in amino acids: CASSPGTGNSYEQYF. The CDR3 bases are TGCGCCAGCAGCCCCGGGACAGGGAACTCCTACGAGCAGTACTTC.

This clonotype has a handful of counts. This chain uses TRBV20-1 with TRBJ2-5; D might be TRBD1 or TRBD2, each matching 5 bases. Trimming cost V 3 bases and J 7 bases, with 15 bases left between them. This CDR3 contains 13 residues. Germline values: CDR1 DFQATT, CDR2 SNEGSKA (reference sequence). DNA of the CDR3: TGCAGTGCTAGGGGGGACCCTAAAGGGACCCAGTACTTC. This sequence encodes CSARGDPKGTQYF.

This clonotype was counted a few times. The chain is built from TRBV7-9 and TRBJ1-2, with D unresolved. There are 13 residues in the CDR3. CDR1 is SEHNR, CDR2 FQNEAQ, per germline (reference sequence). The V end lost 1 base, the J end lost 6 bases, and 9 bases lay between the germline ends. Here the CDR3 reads CASSLGLQDGYTF. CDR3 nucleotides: TGTGCCAGCAGCTTAGGATTACAAGATGGCTACACCTTC.

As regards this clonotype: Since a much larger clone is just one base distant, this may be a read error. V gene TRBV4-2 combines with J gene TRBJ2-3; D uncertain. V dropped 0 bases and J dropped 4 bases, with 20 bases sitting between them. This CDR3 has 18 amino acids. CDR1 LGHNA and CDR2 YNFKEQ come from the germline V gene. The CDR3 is CASSQDNHNGFGSDTQYF. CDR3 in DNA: TGTGCCAGCAGCCAAGACAACCACAACGGGTTCGGGTCAGATACGCAGTATTTT.

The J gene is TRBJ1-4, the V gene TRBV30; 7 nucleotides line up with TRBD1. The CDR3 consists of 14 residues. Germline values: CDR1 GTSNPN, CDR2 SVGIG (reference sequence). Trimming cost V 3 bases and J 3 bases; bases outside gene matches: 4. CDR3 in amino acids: CAWRDRVANEKLFF. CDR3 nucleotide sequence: TGTGCCTGGAGAGACAGGGTAGCTAATGAAAAACTGTTTTTT.

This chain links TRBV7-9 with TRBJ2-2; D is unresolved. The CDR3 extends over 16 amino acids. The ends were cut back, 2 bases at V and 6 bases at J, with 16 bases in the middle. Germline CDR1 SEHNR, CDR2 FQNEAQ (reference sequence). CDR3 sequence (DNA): TGTGCCAGCAGCTTACAGGTCCCTGTCGAGGCCGGGGAGCTGTTTTTT. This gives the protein CASSLQVPVEAGELFF.

The CDR3 spells CASSHADPQETQYF. CDR3 coding DNA: TGTGCCAGTAGTCATGCAGACCCACAAGAGACCCAGTACTTC. The V call is TRBV19, the J call TRBJ2-5; D remains ambiguous. Trimming left V 5 bases short and J 2 bases short, with 12 bases between. The CDR3 covers 14 residues. CDR1 is LNHDA and CDR2 is SQIVND in the germline V gene (reference sequence). Full variable domain (rest looked up from reference TRBV19 and TRBJ2-5): DGGITQSPKYLFRKEGQNVTLSCEQNLNHDAMYWYRQDPGQGLRLIYYSQIVNDFQKGDIAEGYSVSREKKESFPLTVTSAQKNPTAFYLCASSHADPQETQYFGPGTRLLVL.

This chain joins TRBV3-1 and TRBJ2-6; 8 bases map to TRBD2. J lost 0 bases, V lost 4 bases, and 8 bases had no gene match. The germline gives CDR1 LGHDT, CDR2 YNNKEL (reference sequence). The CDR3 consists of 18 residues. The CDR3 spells CASSPRLAGRSGANVLTF. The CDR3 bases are TGTGCCAGCAGCCCTCGCCTAGCGGGCCGCTCTGGGGCCAACGTCCTGACTTTC.

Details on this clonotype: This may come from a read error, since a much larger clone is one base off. CDR3 coding DNA: TGTGCCAGCAGTCCCCGGGACAGTACCTACGAGCAGTACTTC. This sequence encodes CASSPRDSTYEQYF. This chain uses TRBV27 with TRBJ2-7, with 7 bases fitting TRBD1. The CDR3 runs to 14 residues. Germline V lookup: CDR1 MNHEY, CDR2 SMNVEV (reference sequence). Trimming cost V 5 bases and J 2 bases; bases outside gene matches: 6.

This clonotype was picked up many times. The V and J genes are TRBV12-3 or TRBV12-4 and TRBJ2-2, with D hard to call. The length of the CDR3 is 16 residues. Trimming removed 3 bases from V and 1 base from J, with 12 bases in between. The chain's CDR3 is CASSLARGVNTGELFF. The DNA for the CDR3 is TGTGCCAGCAGTTTGGCCAGAGGAGTGAACACCGGGGAGCTGTTTTTT.

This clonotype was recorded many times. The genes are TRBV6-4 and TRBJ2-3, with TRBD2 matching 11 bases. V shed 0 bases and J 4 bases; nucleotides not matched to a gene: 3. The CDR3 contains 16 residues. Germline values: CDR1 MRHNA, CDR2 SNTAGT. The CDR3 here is CASSDSVAGGPDTQYF. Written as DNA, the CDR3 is TGTGCCAGCAGTGACTCTGTAGCGGGAGGGCCAGATACGCAGTATTTT.

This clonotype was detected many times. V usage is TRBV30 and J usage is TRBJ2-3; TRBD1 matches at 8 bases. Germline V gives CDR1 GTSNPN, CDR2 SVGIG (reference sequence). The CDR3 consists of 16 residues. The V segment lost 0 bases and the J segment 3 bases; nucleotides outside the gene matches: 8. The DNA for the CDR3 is TGTGCCTGGAGTGTACTGACAGGGGTGTTTACAGATACGCAGTATTTT. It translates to CAWSVLTGVFTDTQYF. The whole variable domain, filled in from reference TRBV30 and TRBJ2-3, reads SQTIHQWPATLVQPVGSPLSLECTVEGTSNPNLYWYRQAAGRGLQLLFYSVGIGQISSEVPQNLSASRPQDRQFILSSKKLLLSDSGFYLCAWSVLTGVFTDTQYFGPGTRLTVL.

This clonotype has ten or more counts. DNA of the CDR3: TGCAGTGCTAGAGCGGAGGCAGGGAATTCACCCCTCCACTTT. Translation gives CSARAEAGNSPLHF. The genes are TRBV20-1 and TRBJ1-6, with D possibly TRBD1 on 5 matching bases. Looked up from germline, CDR1 is DFQATT and CDR2 is SNEGSKA (reference sequence). Trimming cost V 1 base and J 7 bases, with 11 bases left between them. The CDR3 length is 14 residues.

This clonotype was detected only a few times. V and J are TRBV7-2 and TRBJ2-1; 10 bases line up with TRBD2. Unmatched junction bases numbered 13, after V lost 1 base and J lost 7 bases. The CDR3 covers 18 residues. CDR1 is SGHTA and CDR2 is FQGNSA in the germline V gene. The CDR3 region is CASSLGGSSGSLSNEQFF. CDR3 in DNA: TGTGCCAGCAGCTTAGGGGGGTCTAGCGGGAGTTTATCTAATGAGCAGTTCTTC.

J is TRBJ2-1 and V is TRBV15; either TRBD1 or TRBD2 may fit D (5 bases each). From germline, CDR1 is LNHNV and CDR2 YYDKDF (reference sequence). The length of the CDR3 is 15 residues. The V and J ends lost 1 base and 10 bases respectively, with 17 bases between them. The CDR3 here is CATSRGGGTPREQFF. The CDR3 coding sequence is TGTGCCACCAGCAGAGGGGGTGGGACCCCCAGAGAGCAGTTCTTC.